This T cell receptor beta chain was captured in a study of regulatory T cells in long-lasting Graves disease. Broader study findings: Persistent disease preferred TRBV28, TRBJ1-2 and TRBJ2-5; new disease, TRBV20-1 and TRBJ2-1. Clonotypes that were public and shared totalled some 2,900 in persistent patients versus 850 to 1,000 in new patients.

Building of the TCR beta libraries involved iRepertoire HTBI primers and Arm-PCR of CDR3 regions. TCRdb re-called the multiplex PCR reads with MiXCR, one entry per CDR3 protein. Here the sample spans about 300,000 distinct CDR3 sequences, over 15% being singletons. The germline V gene encodes CDR1 GTSNPN and CDR2 SVGIG (reference sequence). The CDR3 has 13 residues. Trimming took 1 base from V and 6 from J, leaving 9 bases between them. As for time point: newly diagnosed GD, antithyroid drugs for less than 3 months. The authors made the TCR library using RNA they extracted from PBMCs. The sample holds many counts of this clonotype. As yet, its antigen is unknown.

This sequence joins TRBV30 and TRBJ2-2; D is perhaps TRBD1 (5 bases). This receptor was obtained from a female donor with Graves disease. Source: peripheral blood mononuclear cells (PBMCs), taken at new diagnosis, from a patient treated with antithyroid drugs. DNA of the CDR3: TGTGCCTGGAGTGGGTCAGGGCCCGGGGAGCTGTTTTTT. This encodes CAWSGSGPGELFF.